A selection of T cell receptor beta chains follows, all from one sample in a study of CD8 T cells in ankylosing spondylitis. TCRdb itself ran the 5' RACE reads through MiXCR, one entry per CDR3 protein. This table has about 700,000 distinct CDR3 sequences, around a fifth appearing once. Material for sequencing was blood, either unsorted or a sorted T cell fraction (not recorded which). The receptors here all came from a male donor with ankylosing spondylitis. CDR3s include the opening cysteine and the closing phenylalanine or tryptophan. A D gene is named only where the DNA matches it firmly.

j_call | v_call | d_call | cdr3_aa
TRBJ2-3 | TRBV7-8 | TRBD1 | CASSSPSDRGIEDTQYF
TRBJ2-1 | TRBV7-3 | . | CASSPKDSYNEQFF
TRBJ1-1 | TRBV29-1 | . | CSVGGTEAFF
TRBJ1-1 | TRBV12-3/TRBV12-4 | TRBD1 | CASSPGDRDDTEAFF
TRBJ2-1 | TRBV7-9 | TRBD2 | CASSLVTGGSYNEQFF
TRBJ2-1 | TRBV20-1 | . | CSARGSNDNEQFF
TRBJ2-3 | TRBV29-1 | . | CSVVWSDTQYF
TRBJ2-7 | TRBV5-1 | TRBD2 | CASTVAGLSSYEQYF
TRBJ2-5 | TRBV12-3/TRBV12-4 | . | CASSQRTLLETQYF
TRBJ1-1 | TRBV24-1 | . | CATSDWDGRAFF
TRBJ2-7 | TRBV28 | TRBD2 | CASRKRGLGVYEQYF
TRBJ2-5 | TRBV11-2 | TRBD2 | CASSAHFQGPGLAIQETQYF
TRBJ2-2 | TRBV5-1 | . | CASRGTENTGELFF
TRBJ1-3 | TRBV25-1 | . | CASSTDLSGNTIYF
TRBJ1-1 | TRBV20-1 | . | CSAPWVTGNTEAFF
TRBJ1-1 | TRBV14 | TRBD1 | CASGLGQVYTEAFF
TRBJ2-1 | TRBV5-6 | . | CASSDGQPAVYNEQFF
TRBJ2-4 | TRBV9 | . | CASSGGGIKNIQYF
TRBJ2-2 | TRBV27 | . | CASKSGQGNTGELFF